The entry below gives a single T cell receptor (beta chain) sequence along with its context. The trim removed 6 bases at V and 3 bases at J, leaving 3 bases unmatched. Germline V gene lookup returns CDR1 SNHLY and CDR2 FYNNEI. This CDR3 contains 15 residues. These data come from a study of T cell changes during pregnancy in multiple sclerosis. Repertoires were generated with immunoSEQ multiplex PCR, while TCRdb's copy carries only in-frame clones and drops some. The sample lists around 62,000 clones, 90% occurring once. The V and J genes are TRBV2 and TRBJ2-1, with 12 bases lining up with TRBD2. The specimen was peripheral blood, collected in the third trimester of pregnancy. The clonotype was recovered from a female donor with multiple sclerosis, enrolled in a pregnancy study. CDR3 in amino acids: CASRTSGSIYNEQFF. The CDR3 region has the DNA TGTGCCAGCAGGACTAGCGGGAGTATCTACAATGAGCAGTTCTTC. Complete variable domain (other parts from reference TRBV2 and TRBJ2-1): EPEVTQTPSHQVTQMGQEVILRCVPISNHLYFYWYRQILGQKVEFLVSFYNNEISEKSEIFDDQFSVERPDGSNFTLKIRSTKLEDSAMYFCASRTSGSIYNEQFFGPGTRLTVL.